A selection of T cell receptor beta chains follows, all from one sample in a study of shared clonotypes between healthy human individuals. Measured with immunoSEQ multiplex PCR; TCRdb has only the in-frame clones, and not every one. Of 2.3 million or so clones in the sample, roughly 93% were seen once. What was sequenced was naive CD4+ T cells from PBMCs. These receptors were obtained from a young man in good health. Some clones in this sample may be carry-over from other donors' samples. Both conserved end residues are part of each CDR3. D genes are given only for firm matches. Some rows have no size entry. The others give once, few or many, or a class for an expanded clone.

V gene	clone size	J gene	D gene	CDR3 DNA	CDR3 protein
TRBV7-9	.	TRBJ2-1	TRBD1	TGTGCCAGCAGCTCAAGGACAGGGGGCGAGGAGCAGTTCTTC	CASSSRTGGEEQFF
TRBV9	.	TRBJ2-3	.	TGTGCCAGCACCCAGCGAGGCAGGGTGGCAGATACGCAGTATTTT	CASTQRGRVADTQYF
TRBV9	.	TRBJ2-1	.	TGTGCCAGCAGCCCTCCCGGTATTAACAATGAGCAGTTCTTC	CASSPPGINNEQFF
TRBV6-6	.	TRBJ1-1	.	TGTGCCAGCAGTCGGGAGGGGACTCTGCGTGAAGCTTTCTTT	CASSREGTLREAFF
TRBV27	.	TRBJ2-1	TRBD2	TGTGCCAGCAGTTTATGGGTCGGGAGGGGAAATGAGCAGTTCTTC	CASSLWVGRGNEQFF
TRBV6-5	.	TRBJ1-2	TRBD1	TGTGCCAGCAGGGGACAGCCCTATGGCTACACCTTC	CASRGQPYGYTF
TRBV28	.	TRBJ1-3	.	TGTGTCAGCAGGATGGGATTGGGTCCTGGAAACACCATATATTTT	CVSRMGLGPGNTIYF
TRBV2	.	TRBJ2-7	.	TGTGCCAGCACTACACCAGGGGGGAGGGCCTACGAGCAGTACTTC	CASTTPGGRAYEQYF
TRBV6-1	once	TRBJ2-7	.	TGTGCCAGCAGTGAACAGGGACGGTACGAGCAGTACTTC	CASSEQGRYEQYF
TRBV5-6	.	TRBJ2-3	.	TGTGCCAGCAGCCCCGGAGCAACGGGGTTTCGCACAGATACGCAGTATTTT	CASSPGATGFRTDTQYF
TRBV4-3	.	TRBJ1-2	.	TGCGCCAGCAGCCAAGATGAACAGGCTCTTGGCTACACCTTC	CASSQDEQALGYTF
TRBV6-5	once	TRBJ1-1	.	TGTGCCAGCAGTTACCCGGGGGCGGAGAACACTGAAGCTTTCTTT	CASSYPGAENTEAFF
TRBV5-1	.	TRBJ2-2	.	TGCGCCAGCAGCTTGGCTGGGTCTGGCGGGGAGCTGTTTTTT	CASSLAGSGGELFF
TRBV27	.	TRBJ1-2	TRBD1	TGTGCCAGCAGTTTATCTCCGGGACAGGGCAAAAACTATGGCTACACCTTC	CASSLSPGQGKNYGYTF
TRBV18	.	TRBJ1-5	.	TGTGCCAGCTCTGGGACTCGGGGTCAGCCCCAGCATTTT	CASSGTRGQPQHF
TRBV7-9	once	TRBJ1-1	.	TGTGCCAGCAGCTTACCAGGACTGAACACTGAAGCTTTCTTT	CASSLPGLNTEAFF
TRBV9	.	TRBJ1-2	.	TGTGCCAGCAGCGTGGACCAGACCTATGGCTACACCTTC	CASSVDQTYGYTF
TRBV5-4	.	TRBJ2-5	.	TGTGCCAGCACCATCGAACCCCCGAGACGAGGGGAGACCCAGTACTTC	CASTIEPPRRGETQYF
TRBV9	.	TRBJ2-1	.	TGTGCCAGCAGCGTAGAAGGGACGACGTACAATGAGCAGTTCTTC	CASSVEGTTYNEQFF
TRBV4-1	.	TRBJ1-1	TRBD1	TGCGCCAGCAGCCAAGGGACAGGGCGCATGAACACTGAAGCTTTCTTT	CASSQGTGRMNTEAFF
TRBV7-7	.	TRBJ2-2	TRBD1	TGTGCCAGCAGCTCCCTCAGGGGGTTAGAGTCCGGGGAGCTGTTTTTT	CASSSLRGLESGELFF
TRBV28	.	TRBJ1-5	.	TGTGCCAGCAGTTTTCCACCGGGGGGGCAGCCCCAGCATTTT	CASSFPPGGQPQHF
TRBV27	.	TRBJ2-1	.	TGTGCCAGCACCAGGAAGAGCTCCTACAATGAGCAGTTCTTC	CASTRKSSYNEQFF
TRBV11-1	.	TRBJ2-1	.	TGTGCCAGCAGCTTACTATTAGCCGGTACCGAGCAGTTCTTC	CASSLLLAGTEQFF
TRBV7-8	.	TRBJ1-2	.	TGTGCCAGTAGGGGGGACTCGTTTGGCTACACCTTC	CASRGDSFGYTF
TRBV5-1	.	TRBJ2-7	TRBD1	TGCGCCAGCAGCAGAATACCGGGACAGGCTGACGAGCAGTACTTC	CASSRIPGQADEQYF
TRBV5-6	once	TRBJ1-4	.	TGTGCCAGCAGCTTTCGCCCCGCGAACGTAGGGGAAAAACTGTTTTTT	CASSFRPANVGEKLFF
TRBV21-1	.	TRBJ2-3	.	TGTGCCAGCAGCAAGGGACTAGCGACAGATACGCAGTATTTT	CASSKGLATDTQYF
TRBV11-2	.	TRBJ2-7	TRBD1	TGTGCCAGCAGCTATACCGGGACAGGAACCTACGAGCAGTACTTC	CASSYTGTGTYEQYF
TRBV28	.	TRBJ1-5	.	TGTGCCAGCAGTTTAGGGGGGGAGCGGCAGCCCCAGCATTTT	CASSLGGERQPQHF
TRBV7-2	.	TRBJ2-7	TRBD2	TGTGCCAGCAGCCCCGGGCGGGGGTTTAGGGAGCAGTACTTC	CASSPGRGFREQYF
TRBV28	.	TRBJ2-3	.	TGTGCCAGCAGGGACCAAAATAGGGGGGGCACAGATACGCAGTATTTT	CASRDQNRGGTDTQYF
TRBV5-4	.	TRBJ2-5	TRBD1	TGTGCCAGCAGCTCCAGGACAGGGGGTGGGCCCCAAGAGACCCAGTACTTC	CASSSRTGGGPQETQYF
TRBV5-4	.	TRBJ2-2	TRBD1	TGTGCCAGCAGCTTCGGGGACAGGGCGCACACCGGGGAGCTGTTTTTT	CASSFGDRAHTGELFF
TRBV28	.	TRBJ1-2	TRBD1	TGTGCCAGCAGGGCTACAGGGGGCCCCTTGTCTGGCTACACCTTC	CASRATGGPLSGYTF
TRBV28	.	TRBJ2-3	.	TGTGCCAGCAGTTTAGGGACTTTGGATACGCAGTATTTT	CASSLGTLDTQYF
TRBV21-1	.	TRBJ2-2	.	TGTGCCATTTTCCCCCCGGATACGAACACCGGGGAGCTGTTTTTT	CAIFPPDTNTGELFF
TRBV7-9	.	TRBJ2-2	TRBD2	TGTGCCAGCAGCCGACTAGCGTCGAACACCGGGGAGCTGTTTTTT	CASSRLASNTGELFF
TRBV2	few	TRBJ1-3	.	TGTGCCAGCAGCCCCTCTGGAAACACCATATATTTT	CASSPSGNTIYF
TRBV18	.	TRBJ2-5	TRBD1	TGTGCCAGCTCACACCGGGACAGCCAAGAGACCCAGTACTTC	CASSHRDSQETQYF
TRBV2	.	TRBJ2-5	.	TGTGCCAGCAGTGAGGCGACCCAGTACTTC	CASSEATQYF
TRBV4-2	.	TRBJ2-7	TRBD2	TGTGCCAGCAGCCAAAATCCGCGGGAGGCCCCCTCCTACGAGCAGTACTTC	CASSQNPREAPSYEQYF
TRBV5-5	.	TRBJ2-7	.	TGTGCCAGCAGCCTGACGGTTTTGGACTACACCTACGAGATTTTC	CASSLTVLDYTYEIF
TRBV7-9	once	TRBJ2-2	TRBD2	TGTGGGACCGTTAGCGGGACCGCATTCCAGCCGTCAAACACCGGGGAGCTGTTTTTT	CGTVSGTAFQPSNTGELFF
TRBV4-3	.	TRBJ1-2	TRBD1	TGCGCCAGCAGCCAAGGTTATTCAGGGGGCGCGCTCTATGGCTACACCTTC	CASSQGYSGGALYGYTF
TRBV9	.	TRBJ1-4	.	TGTGCCAGCAGCCGGGGGCCCTTCGGGGACACCGCTAATGAAAAACTGTTTTTT	CASSRGPFGDTANEKLFF
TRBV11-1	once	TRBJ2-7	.	TGTGCCAGCAGCATTCTCGGGGGCGGCACCTATGAGCAGTACTTC	CASSILGGGTYEQYF
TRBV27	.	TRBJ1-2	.	TGTGCCAGCAGTTTAAAGGGAGATGGCTACACCTTC	CASSLKGDGYTF
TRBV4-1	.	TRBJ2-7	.	TGCGCCAGCAGCCAAGAGAGGAGACAGATTCTTCCCACCTACGAGCAGTACTTC	CASSQERRQILPTYEQYF
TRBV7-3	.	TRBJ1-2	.	TGTGCCAGCAGCTTAATGCTAGGCGGACAAGAGCATGGCTACACCTTC	CASSLMLGGQEHGYTF
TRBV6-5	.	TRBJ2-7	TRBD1	TGTGCCAGCAGTTATGGACAACAGGGGGCCTACGAGCAGTACTTC	CASSYGQQGAYEQYF
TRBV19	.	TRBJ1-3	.	TGTGCCTCCCGGGCCTTTCCCTCTGGAAACACCATATATTTT	CASRAFPSGNTIYF
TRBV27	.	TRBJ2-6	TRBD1	TGTGCCAGCATCAGGGTGTGGGACAGGGTAGAGCCTGGGGCCAACGTCCTGACTTTC	CASIRVWDRVEPGANVLTF
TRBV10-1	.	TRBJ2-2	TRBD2	TGCGCCAGCAGACCCGGGACTAGAGCCGGGGAGCTGTTTTTT	CASRPGTRAGELFF
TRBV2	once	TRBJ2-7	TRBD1	TGTGCCAGCACCCCTGGGACAGAGTACGAGCAGTACTTC	CASTPGTEYEQYF
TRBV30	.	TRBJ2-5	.	TGTGCCTGGGGTTCTGCGGGGCTGAGGTTGGAGACCCAGTACTTC	CAWGSAGLRLETQYF
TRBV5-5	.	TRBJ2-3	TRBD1	TGTGCCAGCAGCGCCCACAGGGGAGATACGCAGTATTTT	CASSAHRGDTQYF
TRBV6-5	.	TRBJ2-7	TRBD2	TGTGCCAGCAGAATAGCGGGCGGGCAGGGCGAGCAGTACTTC	CASRIAGGQGEQYF
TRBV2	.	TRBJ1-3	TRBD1	TGTGCCGTACAGGGGTTGGGAAACACCATATATTTT	CAVQGLGNTIYF
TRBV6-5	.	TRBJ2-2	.	TGTGCCAGCAGTTCGGGGGCGAACACCGGGGAGCTGTTTTTT	CASSSGANTGELFF